This paragraph reports one T cell receptor beta chain. The germline V gene encodes CDR1 MNHEY and CDR2 SVGAGI. The ends were cut back, 6 bases at V and 5 bases at J, with 8 bases in the middle. The CDR3 totals 11 residues. In the authors' methods: For nucleated cells, counts were estimated from reference gene primer amplification. Assay: immunoSEQ multiplex PCR; the TCRdb copy retains only in-frame clones and omits some. Clonal size and the V and J genes are those of that table, whereas D and trimming came from the DNA. Of about 150,000 clones in the sample, 75% to 90% are singletons; the top ten hold over 4%. The data originate from a study of blood T cell repertoires in COVID-19. Study information: COVID-19 samples, acute and convalescent, were from the United States, Italy and Spain.

Exposed enrollees had met someone with a PCR-confirmed or clinician-diagnosed COVID-19 case at some point within the 2 weeks before study entry. The sample was PBMCs or T cells enriched from blood (not recorded which). The V call is TRBV6-5, the J call TRBJ2-7; unclear D gene. The source is a man in his sixties or seventies who had been exposed to COVID-19. The CDR3 nucleotides read TGTGCCAGCAGGGCCACTAACGAGCAGTACTTC. Translated, it gives CASRATNEQYF.